This T cell receptor (beta chain) appears in the sequencing data of a study of preoperative IRX-2 immunotherapy in early breast cancer. Per the germline V gene, CDR1 is SGHNT and CDR2 is YENEEA. This CDR3 is 16 amino acids long. The J segment lost 0 bases and the V segment lost 2 bases, leaving 2 bases of the junction unmatched. Using immunoSEQ multiplex PCR, the repertoire was profiled, and TCRdb retains in-frame clones only, with some absent. The sample records roughly 99,000 clones, roughly 88% being singletons. Noted treatment: preoperative locoregional IRX-2 cytokine immunotherapy. Patients received preoperative, locoregional IRX-2 cytokine immunotherapy in a phase Ib study.

The rearrangement uses TRBV11-3 and TRBJ1-3; 9 nucleotides match TRBD1. The sequence was collected from a human donor with breast cancer. Material: tumor tissue, obtained after IRX-2 immunotherapy. The CDR3 DNA is TGTGCCAGCAGCTTAATACAGGGGGCCTCTGGAAACACCATATATTTT. Translation: CASSLIQGASGNTIYF.